This T cell receptor (beta chain) stems from a study of blood T cell repertoires in COVID-19. Study information: From T cells, B-cell-depleted T cells, or PBMCs came the material, which was cDNA or gDNA.

The germline gives CDR1 MGHRA, CDR2 YSYEKL. V was shortened by 5 bases and J by 4 bases, with 15 bases between the two germline ends. The CDR3 extends over 15 amino acids. The protocol was immunoSEQ multiplex PCR, while the TCRdb copy is restricted to in-frame clones and leaves out a portion. The sample contains roughly 130,000 clones, roughly 85% of which appear only once. The receptor comes from a man aged 55 to 70 with acute or convalescent COVID-19. Specimen: peripheral blood. The J gene is TRBJ1-3, the V gene TRBV4-1, with a weak D call TRBD1 (6 bases). CDR3: CASSGGGAEGNTIYF. CDR3 DNA: TGCGCCAGCAGCGGGGGGGGCGCGGAAGGAAACACCATATATTTT.